This T cell receptor beta chain was captured by sequencing in a study of blood T cell repertoires in COVID-19. Study-level information: T cells, B-cell-depleted T cells, or PBMCs provided the cDNA or gDNA that served as material.

In the authors' methods: Amplifying reference gene primers gave estimates of nucleated cell counts. The protocol was immunoSEQ multiplex PCR, while the TCRdb copy is restricted to in-frame clones and leaves out a portion. The D gene and trimming were derived from the DNA, and the V and J assignments and clone size from that table. The profile shows 110,000 to 150,000 clones, 65% to 90% of them singletons. V lost 1 base and J 5 bases, leaving 10 bases between the germline ends. Germline values: CDR1 SGHDT, CDR2 YYEEEE. The CDR3 contains 14 residues. This chain connects TRBV5-6 to TRBJ1-5; TRBD1 is a possible D gene (6 bases). Sequenced material: peripheral blood. The sequence was collected from a man over 45 with acute or convalescent COVID-19. DNA of the CDR3: TGTGCCAGCAGCTTGTGGCCAGGGGATCAGCCCCAGCATTTT. Amino acid sequence: CASSLWPGDQPQHF.